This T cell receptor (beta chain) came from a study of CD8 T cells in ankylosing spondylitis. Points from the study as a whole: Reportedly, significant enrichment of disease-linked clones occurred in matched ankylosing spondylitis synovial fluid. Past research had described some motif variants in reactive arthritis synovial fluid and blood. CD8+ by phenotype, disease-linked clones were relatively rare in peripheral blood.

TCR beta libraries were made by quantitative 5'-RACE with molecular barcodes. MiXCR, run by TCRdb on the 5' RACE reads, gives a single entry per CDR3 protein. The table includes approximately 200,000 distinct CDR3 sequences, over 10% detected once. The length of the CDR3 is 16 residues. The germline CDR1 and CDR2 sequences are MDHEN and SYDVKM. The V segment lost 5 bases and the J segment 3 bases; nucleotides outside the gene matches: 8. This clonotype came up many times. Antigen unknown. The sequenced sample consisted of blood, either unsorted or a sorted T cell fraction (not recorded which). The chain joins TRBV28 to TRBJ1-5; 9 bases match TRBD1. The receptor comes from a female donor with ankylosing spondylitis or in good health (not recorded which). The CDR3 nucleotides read TGTGCCAGCAGTCCCTCGGGACAGGGATTCAATCAGCCCCAGCATTTT. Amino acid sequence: CASSPSGQGFNQPQHF. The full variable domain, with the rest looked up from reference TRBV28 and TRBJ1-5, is DVKVTQSSRYLVKRTGEKVFLECVQDMDHENMFWYRQDPGLGLRLIYFSYDVKMKEKGDIPEGYSVSREKKERFSLILESASTNQTSMYLCASSPSGQGFNQPQHFGDGTRLSIL.